The 30 T cell receptor beta chains below come from one sample, sequenced in a study of blood T cell repertoires in COVID-19. Assay: immunoSEQ multiplex PCR; the TCRdb copy retains only in-frame clones and omits some. The profile shows approximately 500,000 clones, 80% to 90% of them singletons. Input material: peripheral blood. The source of these receptors is a man between 18 and 29 years old with COVID-19, enrolled during active disease.

This clone has more than one count but fewer than ten. The gene calls are TRBV5-4 and TRBJ1-2; no clear D gene. This CDR3 is 14 amino acids long. V was trimmed by 4 bases and J by 5 bases, leaving 15 bases between them. Per the germline V gene, CDR1 is SGHNT and CDR2 is YYREEE (reference sequence). CDR3 region: CASSRSSEGYGYTF. The DNA of the CDR3 is TGTGCCAGCAGCCGCTCATCAGAGGGTTATGGCTACACCTTC.

The chain carries TRBV7-9 and TRBJ2-3; 9 nucleotides align to TRBD2. This CDR3 spans 15 amino acids. V shed 5 bases and J 4 bases; nucleotides not matched to a gene: 7. Germline V gene lookup returns CDR1 SEHNR and CDR2 FQNEAQ (reference sequence). This chain's CDR3 is CASSRSGSGADTQYF. The CDR3 nucleotides are TGTGCCAGCAGCCGTAGCGGGAGTGGCGCAGATACGCAGTATTTT. The full variable domain, rest sourced from reference TRBV7-9 and TRBJ2-3, is DTGVSQNPRHKITKRGQNVTFRCDPISEHNRLYWYRQTLGQGPEFLTYFQNEAQLEKSRLLSDRFSAERPKGSFSTLEIQRTEQGDSAMYLCASSRSGSGADTQYFGPGTRLTVL.

The V call is TRBV7-9, the J call TRBJ2-2, with 8 bases lining up with TRBD1. Unmatched junction bases numbered 2, after V lost 5 bases and J lost 3 bases. The V gene's germline CDR1 is SEHNR and CDR2 FQNEAQ (reference sequence). The CDR3 consists of 14 residues. In DNA form, the CDR3 reads TGTGCCAGCAGCCCGGGACAGGACACCGGGGAGCTGTTTTTT. Its protein is CASSPGQDTGELFF.

This clone was recorded only once. The chain joins TRBV5-1 to TRBJ2-7, with TRBD2 identical over 13 bases. The ends lost 4 bases at V and 5 bases at J; junction bases unmatched: 9. This CDR3 has 16 residues. The germline V gene encodes CDR1 SGHRS and CDR2 YFSETQ. The CDR3 here is CASSNLLAGGPHEQYF. The CDR3 coding sequence is TGCGCCAGCAGCAACCTACTAGCGGGAGGGCCCCACGAGCAGTACTTC.

This sequence joins TRBV12-3 or TRBV12-4 and TRBJ1-1, with D possibly TRBD1 on 6 matching bases. The length of the CDR3 is 13 residues. Between the trimmed V and J ends, which lost 3 bases and 5 bases, there was a span of 10 bases. The CDR3 spells CASSLWGRTEAFF. The CDR3 nucleotides are TGTGCCAGCAGTTTGTGGGGGCGGACTGAAGCTTTCTTT.

The chain employs TRBV27 and TRBJ1-1; 7 nucleotides line up with TRBD1. The trim removed 4 bases at V and 6 bases at J, leaving 8 bases unmatched. The CDR3 has 14 residues. The germline CDR1 and CDR2 sequences are MNHEY and SMNVEV (reference sequence). As DNA, the CDR3 is TGTGCCAGCAGTTCCATAACAGGGGAAGCTGAAGCTTTCTTT. Amino acid sequence: CASSSITGEAEAFF.

The rearrangement joins TRBV19 to TRBJ1-1, with TRBD1 matching over 7 bases. The CDR3 has 12 residues. The V gene end was trimmed by 8 bases and the J gene end by 4 bases; junction bases not matched to a gene: 4. Germline V gene lookup returns CDR1 LNHDA and CDR2 SQIVND (reference sequence). CDR3 bases: TGTGCCAGTGGACAGGTAGGCACTGAAGCTTTCTTT. This sequence encodes CASGQVGTEAFF. Full variable domain (missing parts from reference TRBV19 and TRBJ1-1): DGGITQSPKYLFRKEGQNVTLSCEQNLNHDAMYWYRQDPGQGLRLIYYSQIVNDFQKGDIAEGYSVSREKKESFPLTVTSAQKNPTAFYLCASGQVGTEAFFGQGTRLTVV.

This clone was observed a handful of times. The rearrangement uses TRBV30 and TRBJ2-7; the D gene is possibly TRBD2 (5 bases). V lost 0 bases and J 5 bases, leaving 11 bases between the germline ends. The CDR3 is 13 residues long. Germline V CDR1 and CDR2: GTSNPN, SVGIG (reference sequence). CDR3 nucleotide sequence: TGTGCCTGGAGTGTACCAAGCGGCCACGAGCAGTACTTC. Amino acid sequence: CAWSVPSGHEQYF.

V is TRBV19 and J is TRBJ2-1; the D gene is possibly TRBD2 (6 bases). Trimming pared 6 bases from V and 4 bases from J, leaving 16 bases between. Germline V gene sequence: CDR1 LNHDA, CDR2 SQIVND (reference sequence). The CDR3 is 15 amino acids. The CDR3 loop is CASSPLGLAYNEQFF. As DNA, the CDR3 is TGTGCCAGTAGCCCACTGGGACTGGCATACAATGAGCAGTTCTTC.

As to this clone: Other DNA sequences of this sample code for an identical CDR3. This rearrangement joins TRBV7-9 to TRBJ2-7; D remains ambiguous. Germline assignment: CDR1 SEHNR and CDR2 FQNEAQ (reference sequence). Trimming shortened V by 1 base and J by 1 base, and 8 bases separated the two germline ends. This CDR3 is built from 14 residues. The CDR3 here is CASSLEGGSYEQYF. The CDR3 nucleotides are TGTGCCAGCAGCTTAGAAGGCGGATCCTACGAGCAGTACTTC.

The genes are TRBV7-9 and TRBJ2-1, with D perhaps matching TRBD1 (6 bases). CDR3 size: 12 residues. Germline V CDR1 and CDR2: SEHNR, FQNEAQ (reference sequence). The germline V and J ends were trimmed by 4 bases and 7 bases, with 8 bases remaining between them. The CDR3 DNA is TGTGCCAGCAGCTCACAGGGTAATGAGCAGTTCTTC. Encoded protein: CASSSQGNEQFF.

This rearrangement joins TRBV18 to TRBJ1-5, with D possibly being TRBD1 (5 bases). CDR1 and CDR2 (germline): KGHSH, LQKENI. The length of the CDR3 is 16 residues. The V gene lost 3 bases and the J gene lost 2 bases, with 14 bases spanning the gap. This chain's CDR3 is CASSPQGLGGNQPQHF. The CDR3 coding sequence is TGTGCCAGCTCACCTCAGGGTCTCGGAGGCAATCAGCCCCAGCATTTT. The complete variable domain, with remaining parts taken from reference TRBV18 and TRBJ1-5, reads NAGVMQNPRHLVRRRGQEARLRCSPMKGHSHVYWYRQLPEEGLKFMVYLQKENIIDESGMPKERFSAEFPKEGPSILRIQQVVRGDSAAYFCASSPQGLGGNQPQHFGDGTRLSIL.

The rearrangement uses TRBV19 and TRBJ1-5; D gene unclear. The CDR3 covers 16 residues. Trimming shortened V by 6 bases and J by 0 bases, and 15 bases separated the two germline ends. CDR1 is LNHDA and CDR2 is SQIVND in the germline V gene (reference sequence). DNA of the CDR3: TGTGCCAGTAGCCCCTTTGCAGACTCTAGCAATCAGCCCCAGCATTTT. Translating it yields CASSPFADSSNQPQHF.

This chain uses TRBV2 with TRBJ2-5; tentative D call: TRBD1 (6 bases). Trimming stripped 10 bases from V and 4 bases from J, with 22 bases between. The CDR3 totals 15 residues. Looked up from germline, CDR1 is SNHLY and CDR2 is FYNNEI. CDR3 nucleotides: TGTGCCACCACTGGGGGCGGACAAGGGGGAGAGACCCAGTACTTC. It codes for CATTGGGQGGETQYF.

This chain links TRBV24-1 with TRBJ2-1, with 11 positions matching TRBD2. This CDR3 comprises 16 residues. CDR1 and CDR2 (germline): KGHDR, SFDVKD. J gave up 5 bases and V 2 bases, and 4 bases lay outside the gene matches. CDR3 region: CATSDSGLADNNEQFF. CDR3 in DNA: TGTGCCACCAGTGATTCGGGACTAGCGGACAACAATGAGCAGTTCTTC.

The chain is built from TRBV27 and TRBJ2-7; TRBD1 matches 11 bases. CDR1 is MNHEY and CDR2 is SMNVEV in the germline V gene (reference sequence). CDR3 length: 15 residues. V was pared by 2 bases and J by 3 bases, with 3 bases of the junction left unmatched. CDR3 in amino acids: CASSLGGTGGYEQYF. CDR3 sequence (DNA): TGTGCCAGCAGTTTAGGGGGGACAGGGGGCTACGAGCAGTACTTC.

This rearrangement joins TRBV2 to TRBJ1-5, with 7 nucleotides matching TRBD1. V dropped 3 bases and J dropped 1; count of bases not matched to a gene: 3. Germline values: CDR1 SNHLY, CDR2 FYNNEI. CDR3 size: 15 residues. As DNA, the CDR3 is TGTGCCAGCAGTGACAGGGGGTTCAGCAATCAGCCCCAGCATTTT. Translating it yields CASSDRGFSNQPQHF.

The chain links TRBV10-3 to TRBJ1-2; D is unclear. Germline values: CDR1 ENHRY, CDR2 SYGVKD. Trimming took off 8 bases at V and 7 bases at J, with 14 bases between the two ends. The CDR3 runs to 12 residues. CDR3 loop: CAILNFPSGYTF. The CDR3 region has the DNA TGTGCCATCCTTAACTTTCCTTCTGGCTACACCTTC.

The chain uses TRBV19 and TRBJ2-1, with 8 nucleotides matching TRBD2. This CDR3 spans 11 amino acids. Germline loops: CDR1 LNHDA, CDR2 SQIVND (reference sequence). With 4 bases clipped from V and 10 bases from J, the junction kept 0 bases outside the gene matches. CDR3 sequence: CASSSGGEQFF. In DNA form, the CDR3 reads TGTGCCAGTAGTAGCGGGGGGGAGCAGTTCTTC.

The J gene is TRBJ1-1, the V gene TRBV18; D is uncertain. This CDR3 spans 17 amino acids. Germline CDR1 is KGHSH and CDR2 is LQKENI. Trimming stripped 3 bases from V and 3 bases from J, with 20 bases between. CDR3 in amino acids: CASSPRPFGEADTEAFF. CDR3 nucleotides: TGTGCCAGCTCACCCCGCCCGTTCGGGGAAGCAGACACTGAAGCTTTCTTT.

As for this clone: At one end the junction does not follow the germline gene, possibly because of a read error. The chain links TRBV6-5 to TRBJ1-2; D remains ambiguous. CDR1 and CDR2 from the germline V gene are MNHEY and SVGAGI. The CDR3 runs 13 residues. In nucleotides, the CDR3 is TGTGCCAGCAGCTACTCTGCCACTGGTGGCTACACCTTC. Translating gives CASSYSATGGYTF.

The V gene is TRBV6-1, the J gene TRBJ2-7; D remains ambiguous. The germline CDR1 and CDR2 sequences are MNHNS and SASEGT. V dropped 3 bases and J dropped 12 bases, with 12 bases sitting between them. This CDR3 is 11 amino acids long. CDR3 protein: CASSEAVLRYF. CDR3 nucleotides: TGTGCCAGCAGTGAGGCTGTATTACGGTACTTC.

This chain links TRBV6-6 with TRBJ1-1, with D hard to call. The V and J ends lost 0 bases and 1 base respectively, with 9 bases between them. The CDR3 length is 15 residues. Germline values: CDR1 MNHNY, CDR2 SVGAGI (reference sequence). CDR3 in DNA: TGTGCCAGCAGTTACTCGAGGGCTTCGAACACTGAAGCTTTCTTT. Translation gives CASSYSRASNTEAFF.

V usage is TRBV2 and J usage is TRBJ2-2, with 12 bases matching TRBD2. The CDR3 has 17 residues. The V segment lost 6 bases and the J segment 2 bases; nucleotides outside the gene matches: 7. Germline CDR1 SNHLY, CDR2 FYNNEI. Here the CDR3 DNA reads TGTGCCAGCAGCGAGACTAGCGGGAGAGATAACACCGGGGAGCTGTTTTTT. Translating gives CASSETSGRDNTGELFF. Combining the CDR3 with reference TRBV2 and TRBJ2-2 gives the whole variable domain EPEVTQTPSHQVTQMGQEVILRCVPISNHLYFYWYRQILGQKVEFLVSFYNNEISEKSEIFDDQFSVERPDGSNFTLKIRSTKLEDSAMYFCASSETSGRDNTGELFFGEGSRLTVL.

The rearrangement joins TRBV7-9 to TRBJ2-1; 10 positions match TRBD2. Germline V gene data show CDR1 as SEHNR and CDR2 as FQNEAQ (reference sequence). Trimming at V came to 6 bases and at J to 8 bases, leaving 22 bases not matched to a gene. This CDR3 has 19 amino acids. The CDR3 DNA sequence: TGTGCCAGCAGTACCGTACTAGCGGGATGGAGGGAGGGCCTCCATGAGCAGTTCTTC. Translating it yields CASSTVLAGWREGLHEQFF.

This rearrangement joins TRBV5-1 to TRBJ1-1; 7 bases fit TRBD1. The CDR3 is 15 amino acids. The V gene's germline CDR1 is SGHRS and CDR2 YFSETQ. The trim removed 4 bases at V and 5 bases at J, leaving 11 bases unmatched. The DNA for the CDR3 is TGCGCCAGCAGCCGCTCGACAGGGATTGGGACTGAAGCTTTCTTT. Its protein product is CASSRSTGIGTEAFF.

CDR3 in DNA: TGTGCCAGTCGTAGCAAGGGGCGATCCTACGAGCAGTACTTC. Translation: CASRSKGRSYEQYF. The rearrangement joins TRBV5-8 to TRBJ2-7; a possible D gene is TRBD1 (5 bases). Germline V CDR1 and CDR2: SGHTS, YDEGEE. Trimming stripped 8 bases from V and 1 base from J, with 16 bases between. This CDR3 contains 14 residues. Full variable domain (remainder filled in from reference TRBV5-8 and TRBJ2-7): EAGVTQSPTHLIKTRGQQATLRCSPISGHTSVYWYQQALGLGLQFLLWYDEGEERNRGNFPPRFSGRQFPNYSSELNVNALELEDSALYLCASRSKGRSYEQYFGPGTRLTVT.

The chain carries TRBV19 and TRBJ2-7; possibly TRBD2 for D (6 bases). V was cut by 5 bases and J by 2 bases, with 16 bases left in between. The germline gives CDR1 LNHDA, CDR2 SQIVND (reference sequence). This CDR3 contains 15 residues. The CDR3 DNA sequence: TGTGCCAGTAGTGGACGGGTCGGAGGGACCTACGAGCAGTACTTC. Amino acid sequence: CASSGRVGGTYEQYF. Looking up the rest from reference TRBV19 and TRBJ2-7 gives the full variable domain: DGGITQSPKYLFRKEGQNVTLSCEQNLNHDAMYWYRQDPGQGLRLIYYSQIVNDFQKGDIAEGYSVSREKKESFPLTVTSAQKNPTAFYLCASSGRVGGTYEQYFGPGTRLTVT.

V usage is TRBV4-1 and J usage is TRBJ1-5; TRBD1 aligns across 7 bases. The length of the CDR3 is 15 residues. The V gene's germline CDR1 is MGHRA and CDR2 YSYEKL. V lost 4 bases and J lost 2; bases outside the gene matches: 5. CDR3 in DNA: TGCGCCAGCAGCCGAGAAGGACAGGGCAATCAGCCCCAGCATTTT. Protein: CASSREGQGNQPQHF.

The chain links TRBV20-1 to TRBJ2-5, with 8 bases that match TRBD2. Germline CDR1 is DFQATT and CDR2 is SNEGSKA (reference sequence). The V gene end was trimmed by 3 bases and the J gene end by 5 bases; junction bases not matched to a gene: 11. This CDR3 contains 15 residues. CDR3 DNA: TGCAGTGCTAGTGACGGGAGGGCCACTTGGGAGACCCAGTACTTC. It encodes CSASDGRATWETQYF.